These 7 T cell receptor beta chains originate from one sample sequenced in a study of blood T cell repertoires in COVID-19. Assay used: immunoSEQ multiplex PCR; TCRdb lists only in-frame clones, some missing. The table has fewer than 150,000 clones, about 80% seen once. The sample comprised PBMCs or T cells enriched from blood (not recorded which). These receptors were collected from a woman aged 18-35 years who had been exposed to COVID-19.

The gene calls are TRBV27 and TRBJ2-1; 10 bases align to TRBD1. CDR3 length equals 16 residues. With V trimmed by 2 bases and J by 9 bases, 10 bases remained unmatched. Germline values: CDR1 MNHEY, CDR2 SMNVEV (reference sequence). Written as DNA, the CDR3 is TGTGCCAGCAGTTTAGGGTTTGGGACAGGGGTAATTGAGCAGTTCTTC. This encodes CASSLGFGTGVIEQFF.

The rearrangement uses TRBV18 and TRBJ2-3; TRBD1 matches 7 bases. The length of the CDR3 is 15 residues. V shed 3 bases, J shed 4 bases, and the junction held 7 bases outside the gene matches. CDR1 KGHSH and CDR2 LQKENI come from the germline V gene. CDR3 region: CASSPYTGDSDTQYF. The CDR3 DNA reads TGTGCCAGCTCACCCTATACAGGGGATTCAGATACGCAGTATTTT. Using reference TRBV18 and TRBJ2-3 for the parts outside the CDR3, the full variable domain is NAGVMQNPRHLVRRRGQEARLRCSPMKGHSHVYWYRQLPEEGLKFMVYLQKENIIDESGMPKERFSAEFPKEGPSILRIQQVVRGDSAAYFCASSPYTGDSDTQYFGPGTRLTVL.

The chain has TRBV5-1 and TRBJ2-3; 11 bases are shared with TRBD2. V lost 2 bases and J lost 6; bases outside the gene matches: 11. The CDR3 is 17 amino acids. CDR1 SGHRS and CDR2 YFSETQ come from the germline V gene. The CDR3, as DNA: TGCGCCAGCAGCTTTGGGAATAGCGGGAGGGCCGATGATACGCAGTATTTT. It codes for CASSFGNSGRADDTQYF. The full variable domain, completed using reference TRBV5-1 and TRBJ2-3, is KAGVTQTPRYLIKTRGQQVTLSCSPISGHRSVSWYQQTPGQGLQFLFEYFSETQRNKGNFPGRFSGRQFSNSRSEMNVSTLELGDSALYLCASSFGNSGRADDTQYFGPGTRLTVL.

V gene TRBV5-1 combines with J gene TRBJ1-1; 7 nucleotides line up with TRBD1. There are 14 residues in the CDR3. Trimming removed 4 bases from V and 1 base from J; junction bases left unmatched: 4. Germline values: CDR1 SGHRS, CDR2 YFSETQ. CDR3 sequence (DNA): TGCGCCAGCAGCCCCTGGGACAGGAACACTGAAGCTTTCTTT. It encodes CASSPWDRNTEAFF.

V and J are TRBV27 and TRBJ1-4; possible D gene TRBD1, 6 bases. The V end was cut by 4 bases, the J end by 6 bases, with 12 bases between. Germline CDR1 reads MNHEY; CDR2 reads SMNVEV (reference sequence). This CDR3 spans 14 amino acids. The CDR3 nucleotides read TGTGCCAGCAGTTCAGCAACAGGGTATGAAAAACTGTTTTTT. As protein: CASSSATGYEKLFF.

CDR3 nucleotide sequence: TGTGCCAGCAGATTTTCGACAGGGGGCATCTACGAGCAGTACTTC. This sequence encodes CASRFSTGGIYEQYF. The gene calls are TRBV28 and TRBJ2-7; 10 nucleotides match TRBD1. Germline V gene data show CDR1 as MDHEN and CDR2 as SYDVKM. This CDR3 is 15 amino acids long. Trimming at V came to 6 bases and at J to 3 bases, leaving 8 bases not matched to a gene. Full variable domain (remainder filled in from reference TRBV28 and TRBJ2-7): DVKVTQSSRYLVKRTGEKVFLECVQDMDHENMFWYRQDPGLGLRLIYFSYDVKMKEKGDIPEGYSVSREKKERFSLILESASTNQTSMYLCASRFSTGGIYEQYFGPGTRLTVT.

CDR3 nucleotide sequence: TGTGCCAGCAGCTTAGATCCTTCAGGGTGGGGATACGAGCAGTACTTC. It codes for CASSLDPSGWGYEQYF. The chain couples TRBV11-2 to TRBJ2-7; perhaps TRBD1 as D (5 bases). The ends were cut back, 0 bases at V and 4 bases at J, with 16 bases in the middle. Germline V lookup: CDR1 SGHAT, CDR2 FQNNGV. The CDR3 extends over 16 amino acids.